The sequence of this TCR beta chain was determined in a study of OX40 agonist ivuxolimab in advanced cancers. Study-wide points: In general, CD8+ T cells held more expanded clones than CD4+ did, on average.

Repertoires were generated with immunoSEQ multiplex PCR, while TCRdb's copy carries only in-frame clones and drops some. The table records 45,000 or so clones, about 88% of them present only once. As to this clone: Its antigen is unidentified.

Source: CD4+ or CD8+ T cells sorted from blood, taken in a trial of the OX40 agonist ivuxolimab. This receptor was taken from an adult with an advanced solid tumor such as melanoma, head and neck, liver or kidney cancer.

The CDR3 DNA is TGTGCCAGCAGTTCCGGGACTAGCGGCACAGATACGCAGTATTTT. This sequence encodes CASSSGTSGTDTQYF. The gene calls are TRBV28 and TRBJ2-3; TRBD2 aligns across 10 bases. This CDR3 spans 15 amino acids. The germline V gene has CDR1 MDHEN and CDR2 SYDVKM. V lost 4 bases to trimming and J lost 1 base; unmatched junction nucleotides: 2.